The 14 T cell receptor beta chains presented below share a single source sample, sequenced in a study of shared clonotypes between healthy human individuals. Here immunoSEQ multiplex PCR was the method, and the copy in TCRdb shows in-frame clones only, minus some. The sample carries hundreds of thousands of clones, 76% recorded once. Sequences were obtained from PBMCs. These receptors originate from a woman in her thirties or forties in good health. Some clones in this sample may be carry-over from other donors' samples.

This clone was recorded a few times. The chain employs TRBV7-6 and TRBJ2-1; 8 bases line up with TRBD1. This CDR3 contains 15 residues. Germline V gene lookup returns CDR1 SGHVS and CDR2 FNYEAQ. V was pared by 4 bases and J by 9 bases, with 11 bases of the junction left unmatched. Here the CDR3 DNA reads TGTGCCAGCAGCTCACAGGGGGGTCGGTCCGGTGAGCAGTTCTTC. As protein: CASSSQGGRSGEQFF.

With regard to this clone: A much bigger clone sits one base away, suggesting this may be a read error. The V gene is TRBV30, the J gene TRBJ1-2; 9 bases agree with TRBD1. The germline gives CDR1 GTSNPN, CDR2 SVGIG (reference sequence). The CDR3 is 12 amino acids. Losses at the gene ends were 4 bases for V and 7 bases for J; bases not matched to a gene: 4. The CDR3 sequence: CAWMKDRGGYTF. The CDR3 DNA reads TGTGCCTGGATGAAGGACAGGGGTGGCTACACCTTC.

The chain couples TRBV18 to TRBJ2-4; D remains unclear. The CDR3 covers 12 residues. V was pared by 5 bases and J by 7 bases, with 9 bases between. In germline, CDR1 is KGHSH, CDR2 LQKENI. As DNA, the CDR3 is TGTGCCAGCTCATCCCAGAACAACATTCAGTACTTC. This encodes CASSSQNNIQYF.

The chain uses TRBV28 and TRBJ2-1; the D gene is possibly TRBD1 (6 bases). CDR1 MDHEN and CDR2 SYDVKM come from the germline V gene. This CDR3 comprises 16 residues. V dropped 6 bases and J dropped 2 bases, with 17 bases sitting between them. The CDR3 sequence: CASSQNRVVAYNEQFF. The CDR3 nucleotides read TGTGCCAGCAGCCAAAACAGGGTTGTAGCCTACAATGAGCAGTTCTTC.

This clone was seen only once. The CDR3 here is CASSTLEGAQQFF. The CDR3 DNA is TGCGCCAGCAGCACCCTTGAAGGAGCCCAGCAGTTCTTC. V is TRBV5-1 and J is TRBJ2-1, with unresolved D. This CDR3 is built from 13 residues. Trimming cost V 4 bases and J 11 bases, with 16 bases left between them. The germline gives CDR1 SGHRS, CDR2 YFSETQ.

This clone has a single count. The chain carries TRBV6-5 and TRBJ1-1; unclear D gene. V was pared by 0 bases and J by 3 bases, with 8 bases between. The V gene's germline CDR1 is MNHEY and CDR2 SVGAGI. This CDR3 region has 14 residues. The CDR3 loop is CASSYSRRDTEAFF. DNA of the CDR3: TGTGCCAGCAGTTACTCCAGGCGGGACACTGAAGCTTTCTTT.

This clone was detected only a few times. The genes are TRBV25-1 and TRBJ2-7; D gene ambiguous. Between the trimmed V and J ends, which lost 1 base and 3 bases, there was a span of 13 bases. CDR3 length equals 15 residues. Germline V CDR1 and CDR2: MGHDK, SYGVNS. The CDR3 DNA reads as TGTGCCAGCAGTGAATCACGGGTCCCCCACTACGAGCAGTACTTC. Translation gives CASSESRVPHYEQYF.

CDR3 in amino acids: CASISHRGIGQPQHF. The CDR3 DNA reads TGTGCCAGCATCTCACATCGAGGCATTGGTCAGCCCCAGCATTTT. The J gene is TRBJ1-5, the V gene TRBV28, with D unresolved. CDR3 size: 15 residues. The V and J ends lost 7 bases and 6 bases respectively, with 19 bases between them. Germline V gives CDR1 MDHEN, CDR2 SYDVKM.

Only one count was recorded for this clone. A read error likely explains this, since a far larger clone differs by one base. The same CDR3 also results from other DNA sequences found in this sample. J is TRBJ1-2 and V is TRBV15; possible D gene TRBD1, 5 bases. Germline assignment: CDR1 LNHNV and CDR2 YYDKDF (reference sequence). This CDR3 region has 16 residues. V dropped 0 bases and J dropped 6 bases, with 17 bases sitting between them. DNA for the CDR3: TGTGCCACCAGCAGAGATTCTTTCTCCAGGGAGCATGGCTACACCTTC. Residues: CATSRDSFSREHGYTF.

The chain links TRBV18 to TRBJ1-2; no firm D call. Germline lookup yields CDR1 KGHSH and CDR2 LQKENI. The CDR3 is made up of 14 amino acids. V was clipped by 0 bases and J by 4 bases, with 9 bases between them. In nucleotides, the CDR3 is TGTGCCAGCTCACCACCGGGGATTTCCTATGGCTACACCTTC. It encodes CASSPPGISYGYTF. Using reference TRBV18 and TRBJ1-2 for the parts outside the CDR3, the full variable domain is NAGVMQNPRHLVRRRGQEARLRCSPMKGHSHVYWYRQLPEEGLKFMVYLQKENIIDESGMPKERFSAEFPKEGPSILRIQQVVRGDSAAYFCASSPPGISYGYTFGSGTRLTVV.

The V and J genes are TRBV5-1 and TRBJ2-7; TRBD2 agrees at 9 bases. V dropped 0 bases and J dropped 4; count of bases not matched to a gene: 14. Germline CDR1 reads SGHRS; CDR2 reads YFSETQ. There are 18 residues in the CDR3. The CDR3 loop is CASSLDVSGSSIAYEQYF. The DNA for the CDR3 is TGCGCCAGCAGCTTGGATGTTAGCGGGAGCTCTATCGCGTACGAGCAGTACTTC.

Only one count was recorded for this clone. This chain connects TRBV5-4 to TRBJ2-1; possible D gene TRBD2, 5 bases. Trimming cost V 6 bases and J 8 bases, with 18 bases left between them. Looked up from germline, CDR1 is SGHNT and CDR2 is YYREEE (reference sequence). The CDR3 consists of 14 residues. In DNA, the CDR3 is TGTGCCAGCAAAAACTGGAACGACGGGGATGAGCAGTTCTTC. Its translation is CASKNWNDGDEQFF.

Note on this clone: This likely reflects a read error, since a far larger clone is one base away. This CDR3 is also generated by other DNA sequences in the sample. The V and J genes are TRBV18 and TRBJ2-7, with D uncertain. The germline V gene has CDR1 KGHSH and CDR2 LQKENI. This CDR3 contains 14 residues. V dropped 6 bases and J dropped 1 base, with 13 bases sitting between them. The DNA of the CDR3 is TGTGCCAGCTCGCACATGGACGGATCCTACGAGCAGTACTTC. As protein: CASSHMDGSYEQYF.

Regarding this clone: Since a much larger clone is just one base distant, this may be a read error. In DNA, the CDR3 is TGTGCCAGCAGTGGGACTAGCGGGAGCTCCTACGAGCAGTACTTC. As protein: CASSGTSGSSYEQYF. The chain couples TRBV25-1 to TRBJ2-7; 13 nucleotides agree with TRBD2. V was pared by 4 bases and J by 0 bases, with 0 bases of the junction left unmatched. CDR1 is MGHDK, CDR2 SYGVNS, per germline. The CDR3 spans 15 residues.